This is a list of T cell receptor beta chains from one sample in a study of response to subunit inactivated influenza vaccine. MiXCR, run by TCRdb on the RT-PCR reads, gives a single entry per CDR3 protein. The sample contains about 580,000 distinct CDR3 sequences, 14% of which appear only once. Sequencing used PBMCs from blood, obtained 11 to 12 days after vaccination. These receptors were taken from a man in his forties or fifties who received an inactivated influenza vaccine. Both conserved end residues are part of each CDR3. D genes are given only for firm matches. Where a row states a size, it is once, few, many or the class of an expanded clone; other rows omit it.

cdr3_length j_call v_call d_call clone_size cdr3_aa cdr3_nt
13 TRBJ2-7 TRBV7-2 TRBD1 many CASSSQGGYEQYF TGTGCCAGCAGCTCACAGGGGGGCTACGAGCAGTACTTC
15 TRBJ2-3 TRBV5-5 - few CASSLQSGVGDTQYF TGTGCCAGCAGCTTGCAATCGGGGGTGGGGGATACGCAGTATTTT
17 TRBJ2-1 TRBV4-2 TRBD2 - CASSQAGGTGSYNEQFF TGTGCCAGCAGCCAAGCCGGGGGGACCGGCTCCTACAATGAGCAGTTCTTC
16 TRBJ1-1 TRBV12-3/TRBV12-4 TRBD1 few CASRVGQGLMNTEAFF TGTGCCAGCAGGGTCGGACAGGGCCTGATGAACACTGAAGCTTTCTTT
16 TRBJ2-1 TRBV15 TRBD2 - CATSRDPGLARNEQFF TGTGCCACCAGCAGAGATCCGGGACTAGCAAGGAATGAGCAGTTCTTC
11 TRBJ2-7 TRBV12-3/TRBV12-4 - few CASSFSVEQYF TGTGCCAGCAGTTTCTCAGTGGAGCAGTACTTC
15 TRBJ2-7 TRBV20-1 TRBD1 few CSAARDRVRTYEQYF TGCAGTGCAGCCCGGGACAGGGTAAGGACCTACGAGCAGTACTTC
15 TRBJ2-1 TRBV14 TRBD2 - CASSYSSGGAHEQFF TGTGCCAGCAGCTACTCTAGCGGGGGGGCCCATGAGCAGTTCTTC
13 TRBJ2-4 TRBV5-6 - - CASSPPRGNIQYF TGTGCCAGCAGCCCCCCCCGCGGAAACATTCAGTACTTC
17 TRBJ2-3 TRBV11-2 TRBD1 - CASRLTGSVLHTDTQYF TGTGCCAGCAGGTTGACAGGGTCGGTGCTCCACACAGATACGCAGTATTTT
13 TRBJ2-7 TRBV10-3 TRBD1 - CAISDQGAYEQYF TGTGCCATCAGTGACCAGGGGGCGTACGAGCAGTACTTC
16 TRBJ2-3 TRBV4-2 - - CASSQVLRGSTDTQYF TGTGCCAGCAGCCAAGTACTACGGGGCAGCACAGATACGCAGTATTTT
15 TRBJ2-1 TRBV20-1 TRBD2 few CSARYGLAGVGEQFF TGCAGTGCTAGATACGGACTAGCGGGAGTGGGTGAGCAGTTCTTC
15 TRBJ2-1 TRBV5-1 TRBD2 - CASSSRLAERTEQFF TGCGCCAGCAGCTCTCGACTAGCGGAGCGAACTGAGCAGTTCTTC
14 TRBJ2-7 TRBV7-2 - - CASGELGSSYEQYF TGTGCCAGTGGAGAATTAGGGAGCTCCTACGAGCAGTACTTC
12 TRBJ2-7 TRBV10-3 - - CATSSDSYEQYF TGTGCCACCTCGTCCGACTCCTACGAGCAGTACTTC
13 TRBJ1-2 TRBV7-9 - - CASSLVSSHGYTF TGTGCCAGCAGCTTAGTTTCTTCCCATGGCTACACCTTC
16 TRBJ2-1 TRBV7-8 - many CASSLGGRSSYNEQFF TGTGCCAGCAGCTTAGGGGGTCGAAGCTCCTACAATGAGCAGTTCTTC
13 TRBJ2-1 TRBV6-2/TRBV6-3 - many CASRRIQYNEQFF TGTGCCAGCAGGAGAATCCAGTACAATGAGCAGTTCTTC
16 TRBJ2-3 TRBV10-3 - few CAISVGQTLSTDTQYF TGTGCCATCAGTGTCGGGCAGACCCTAAGCACAGATACGCAGTATTTT
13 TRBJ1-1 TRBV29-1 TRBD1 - CSVAGQRNTEAFF TGCAGCGTCGCGGGACAGCGGAACACTGAAGCTTTCTTT
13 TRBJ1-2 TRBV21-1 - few CASSKAGVPGYTF TGTGCCAGCAGCAAAGCAGGGGTCCCGGGCTACACCTTC
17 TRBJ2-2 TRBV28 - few CASSSPRVFSNTGELFF TGTGCCAGCAGTTCCCCCCGGGTCTTTTCGAACACCGGGGAGCTGTTTTTT
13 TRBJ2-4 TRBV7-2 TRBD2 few CASSPGGWDIQYF TGTGCCAGCAGCCCGGGGGGATGGGACATTCAGTACTTC
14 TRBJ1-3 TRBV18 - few CASSPDKNGNTIYF TGTGCCAGCTCCCCCGACAAGAACGGAAACACCATATATTTT
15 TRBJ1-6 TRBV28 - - CASRQRTLYNSPLHF TGTGCCAGCAGGCAAAGGACCCTCTATAATTCACCCCTCCACTTT
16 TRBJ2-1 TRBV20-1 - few CSAPRIKGHNYNEQFF TGCAGTGCCCCCCGAATTAAGGGGCATAACTACAATGAGCAGTTCTTC
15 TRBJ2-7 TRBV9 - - CASSGGGQGAYEQYF TGTGCCAGCAGCGGTGGGGGGCAGGGGGCCTACGAGCAGTACTTC
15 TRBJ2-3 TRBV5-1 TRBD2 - CASSLGPSGTDTQYF TGCGCCAGCAGCTTGGGGCCTAGCGGAACAGATACGCAGTATTTT
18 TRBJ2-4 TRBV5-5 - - CASSLAFRRDFAKNIQYF TGTGCCAGCAGCTTGGCTTTTAGGAGGGATTTCGCCAAAAACATTCAGTACTTC
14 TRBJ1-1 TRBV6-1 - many CASRQRESYYRAFF TGTGCCAGCAGACAAAGGGAGTCCTACTATAGGGCTTTCTTT
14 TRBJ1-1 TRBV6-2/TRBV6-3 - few CASSYHQGFTEAFF TGTGCCAGCAGTTACCATCAGGGGTTCACTGAAGCTTTCTTT
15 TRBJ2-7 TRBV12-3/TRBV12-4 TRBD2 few CASGFSGGAWNEQYF TGTGCCAGCGGCTTTAGCGGGGGGGCCTGGAACGAGCAGTACTTC
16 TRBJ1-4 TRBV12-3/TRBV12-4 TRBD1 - CASSLRHRGTNEKLFF TGTGCCAGCAGTTTACGCCACAGGGGAACTAATGAAAAACTGTTTTTT
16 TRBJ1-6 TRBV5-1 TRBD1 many CASSLQTGGFNSPLHF TGCGCCAGCAGCTTGCAGACAGGGGGCTTTAATTCACCCCTCCACTTT
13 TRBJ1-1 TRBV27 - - CASRGSLVAEAFF TGTGCCAGCAGGGGGTCGTTAGTCGCTGAAGCTTTCTTT
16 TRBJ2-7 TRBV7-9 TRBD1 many CASSLASGQDSYEQYF TGTGCCAGCAGCTTAGCGTCGGGACAGGACTCCTACGAGCAGTACTTC
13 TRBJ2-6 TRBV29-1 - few CSVGVSGANVLTF TGCAGCGTTGGGGTTTCCGGGGCCAACGTCCTGACTTTC
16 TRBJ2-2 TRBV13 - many CASSFLHRTRTGELFF TGTGCCAGCAGCTTCTTGCACAGAACTCGGACCGGGGAGCTGTTTTTT
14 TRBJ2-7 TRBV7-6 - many CASSVRLDHDEQYF TGTGCCAGCAGCGTGAGACTAGATCACGATGAGCAGTACTTC
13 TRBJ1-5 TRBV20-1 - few CSGSPTVNQPQHF TGCAGTGGATCGCCGACCGTGAATCAGCCCCAGCATTTT
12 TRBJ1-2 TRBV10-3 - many CAISESKGGYTF TGTGCCATCAGTGAGAGTAAGGGGGGCTACACCTTC
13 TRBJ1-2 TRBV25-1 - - CASSEGELNGYTF TGTGCCAGCAGCGAAGGGGAACTGAATGGCTACACCTTC
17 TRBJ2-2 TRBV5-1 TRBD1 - CASSWMRGQGNTGELFF TGCGCCAGCAGCTGGATGCGAGGACAGGGGAACACCGGGGAGCTGTTTTTT
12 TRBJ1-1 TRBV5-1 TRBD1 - CASSETGMGAFF TGCGCCAGCAGTGAGACAGGGATGGGGGCTTTCTTT
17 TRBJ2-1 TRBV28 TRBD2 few CASSPNFRPSGTYEQFF TGTGCCAGCAGTCCCAATTTCAGGCCTAGCGGGACTTATGAGCAGTTCTTC
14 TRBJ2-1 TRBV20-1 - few CSAVRGGAQNEQFF TGCAGTGCTGTCAGAGGGGGGGCCCAAAATGAGCAGTTCTTC
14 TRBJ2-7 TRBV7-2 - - CASSFTGIPYEQYF TGTGCCAGCAGCTTTACAGGGATCCCCTACGAGCAGTACTTC